This T cell receptor beta chain was sequenced during a study of radiation and T cells in renal cell carcinoma. Study in general: Nephrectomy followed 15 Gy stereotactic body radiation by 4 weeks. Notes on the study in general: Baseline intratumoral clonotype presence is unknown without pretreatment biopsies.

A note on this clone: Its antigen is as yet unknown.

The time point was: baseline pretreatment blood. The treatment is: 15 Gy SBRT to primary tumor, nephrectomy 4 weeks later. The germline gives CDR1 SGHNT, CDR2 YYREEE (reference sequence). The junction had 5 bases not matched to a gene; V was cut back by 4 bases and J by 0 bases. The CDR3 consists of 16 residues. Measured with immunoSEQ multiplex PCR; TCRdb has only the in-frame clones, and not every one. This table holds roughly 150,000 clones, around 89% found once. The TCR comes from a woman in her 70s with renal cell carcinoma. The sequencing here drew on blood, taken from a patient whose treatment included radiotherapy and nephrectomy. The chain uses TRBV5-4 and TRBJ2-1, with TRBD2 matching over 9 bases. DNA of the CDR3: TGTGCCAGCAGCCCGACTAGCGGCAGCTCCTACAATGAGCAGTTCTTC. It specifies CASSPTSGSSYNEQFF.